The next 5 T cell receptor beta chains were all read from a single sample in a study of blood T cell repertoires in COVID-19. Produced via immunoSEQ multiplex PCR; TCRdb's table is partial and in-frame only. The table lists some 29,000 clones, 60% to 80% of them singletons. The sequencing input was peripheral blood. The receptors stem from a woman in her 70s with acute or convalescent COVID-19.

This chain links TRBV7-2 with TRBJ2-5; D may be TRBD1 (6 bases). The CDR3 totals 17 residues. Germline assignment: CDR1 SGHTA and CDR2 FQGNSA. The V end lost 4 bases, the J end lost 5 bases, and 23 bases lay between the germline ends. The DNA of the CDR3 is TGTGCCAGCAGCTCCGCGACACCCCGGCAGGGGACCGAGACCCAGTACTTC. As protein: CASSSATPRQGTETQYF.

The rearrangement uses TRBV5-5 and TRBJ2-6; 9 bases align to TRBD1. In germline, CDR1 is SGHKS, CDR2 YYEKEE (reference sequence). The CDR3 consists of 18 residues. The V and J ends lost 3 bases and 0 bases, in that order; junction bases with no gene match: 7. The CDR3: CASSWNHRGPSGANVLTF. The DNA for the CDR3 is TGTGCCAGCAGCTGGAATCACAGGGGGCCCTCTGGGGCCAACGTCCTGACTTTC.

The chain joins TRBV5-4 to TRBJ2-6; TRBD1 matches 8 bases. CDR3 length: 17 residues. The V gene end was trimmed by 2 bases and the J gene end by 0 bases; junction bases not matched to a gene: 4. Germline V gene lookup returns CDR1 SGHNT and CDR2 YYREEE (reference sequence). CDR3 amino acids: CASSFDRGSSGANVLTF. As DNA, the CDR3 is TGTGCCAGCAGCTTCGACAGGGGCAGCTCTGGGGCCAACGTCCTGACTTTC.

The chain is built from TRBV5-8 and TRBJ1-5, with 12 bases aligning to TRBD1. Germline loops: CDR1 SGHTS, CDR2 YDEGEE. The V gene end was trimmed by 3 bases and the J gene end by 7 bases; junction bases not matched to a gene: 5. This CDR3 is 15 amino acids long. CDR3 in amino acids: CASSSAGTGGQPQHF. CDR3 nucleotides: TGTGCCAGCAGCTCGGCCGGGACAGGGGGCCAGCCCCAGCATTTT.

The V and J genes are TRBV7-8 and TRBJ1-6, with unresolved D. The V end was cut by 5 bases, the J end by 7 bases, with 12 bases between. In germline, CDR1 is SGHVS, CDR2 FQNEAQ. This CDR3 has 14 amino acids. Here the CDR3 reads CASSPTNRNSPLHF. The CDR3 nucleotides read TGTGCCAGCAGCCCCACGAACAGAAATTCACCCCTCCACTTT.